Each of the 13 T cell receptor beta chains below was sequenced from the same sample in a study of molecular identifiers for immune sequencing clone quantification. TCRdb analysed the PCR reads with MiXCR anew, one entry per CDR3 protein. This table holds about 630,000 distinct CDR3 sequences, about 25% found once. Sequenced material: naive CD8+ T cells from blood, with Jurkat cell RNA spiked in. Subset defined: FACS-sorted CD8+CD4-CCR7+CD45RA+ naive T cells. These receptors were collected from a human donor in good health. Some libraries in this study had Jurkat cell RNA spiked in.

The CDR3 coding sequence is TGTGCCAGCAGCGTACACTCTAGCTCCTACAATGAGCAGTTCTTC. It translates to CASSVHSSSYNEQFF. The chain is built from TRBV9 and TRBJ2-1; D is uncertain. The germline gives CDR1 SGDLS, CDR2 YYNGEE. There are 15 residues in the CDR3. Trimming stripped 1 base from V and 0 bases from J, with 8 bases between. The full variable domain, rest sourced from reference TRBV9 and TRBJ2-1, is DSGVTQTPKHLITATGQRVTLRCSPRSGDLSVYWYQQSLDQGLQFLIQYYNGEERAKGNILERFSAQQFPDLHSELNLSSLELGDSALYFCASSVHSSSYNEQFFGPGTRLTVL.

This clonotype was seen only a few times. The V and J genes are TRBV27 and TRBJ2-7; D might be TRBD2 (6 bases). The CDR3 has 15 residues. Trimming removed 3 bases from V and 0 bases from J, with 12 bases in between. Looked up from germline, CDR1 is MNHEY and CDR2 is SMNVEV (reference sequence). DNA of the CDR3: TGTGCCAGCAGTTTGACGGGAGTAAACTCCTACGAGCAGTACTTC. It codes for CASSLTGVNSYEQYF.

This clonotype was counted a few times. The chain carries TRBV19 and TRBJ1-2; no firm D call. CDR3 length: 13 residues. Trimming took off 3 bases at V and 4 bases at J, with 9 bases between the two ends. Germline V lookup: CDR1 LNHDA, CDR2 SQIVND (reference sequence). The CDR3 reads CASSIVGVYGYTF. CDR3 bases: TGTGCCAGTAGTATCGTTGGAGTCTATGGCTACACCTTC.

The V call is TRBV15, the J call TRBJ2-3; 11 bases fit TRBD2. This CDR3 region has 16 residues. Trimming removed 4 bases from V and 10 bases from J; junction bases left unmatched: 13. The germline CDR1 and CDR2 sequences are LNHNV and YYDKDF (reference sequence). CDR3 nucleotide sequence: TGTGCCACCAGCACTTTAGCGGGAGGGCCCCTGGATTCGCAGTATTTT. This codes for CATSTLAGGPLDSQYF.

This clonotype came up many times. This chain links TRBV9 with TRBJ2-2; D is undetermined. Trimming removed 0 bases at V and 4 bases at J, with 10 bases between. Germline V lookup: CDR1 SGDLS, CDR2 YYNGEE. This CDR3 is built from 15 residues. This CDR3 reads CASSVGGVLTGELFF. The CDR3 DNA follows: TGTGCCAGCAGCGTAGGTGGGGTTCTCACCGGGGAGCTGTTTTTT.

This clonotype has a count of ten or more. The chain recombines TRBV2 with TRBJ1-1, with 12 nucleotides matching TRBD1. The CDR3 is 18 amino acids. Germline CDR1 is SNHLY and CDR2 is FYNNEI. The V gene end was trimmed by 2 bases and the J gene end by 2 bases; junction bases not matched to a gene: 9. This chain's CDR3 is CASSERRDRGLINTEAFF. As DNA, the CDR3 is TGTGCCAGCAGTGAACGTCGGGACAGGGGGCTTATTAACACTGAAGCTTTCTTT.

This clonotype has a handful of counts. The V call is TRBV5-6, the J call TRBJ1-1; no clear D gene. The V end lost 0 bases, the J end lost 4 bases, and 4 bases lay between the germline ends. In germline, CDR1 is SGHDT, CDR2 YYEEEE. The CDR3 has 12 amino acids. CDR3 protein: CASSLDSTEAFF. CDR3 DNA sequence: TGTGCCAGCAGCTTGGACAGCACTGAAGCTTTCTTT.

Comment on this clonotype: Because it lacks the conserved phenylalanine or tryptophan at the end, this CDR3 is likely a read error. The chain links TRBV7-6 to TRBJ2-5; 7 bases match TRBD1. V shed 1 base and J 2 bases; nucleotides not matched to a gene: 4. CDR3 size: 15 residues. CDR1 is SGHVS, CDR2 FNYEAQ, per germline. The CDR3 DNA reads TGTGCCAGCAGCTTAGGGGGACAGATACAAGAGACCCAGTACATC. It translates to CASSLGGQIQETQYI.

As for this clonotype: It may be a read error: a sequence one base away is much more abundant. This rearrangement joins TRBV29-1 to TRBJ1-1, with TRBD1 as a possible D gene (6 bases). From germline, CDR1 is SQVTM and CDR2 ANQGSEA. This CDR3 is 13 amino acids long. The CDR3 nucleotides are TGCAGCGCTACGGACAGTTTGAACACTGAAGCTCTCTTT. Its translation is CSATDSLNTEALF.

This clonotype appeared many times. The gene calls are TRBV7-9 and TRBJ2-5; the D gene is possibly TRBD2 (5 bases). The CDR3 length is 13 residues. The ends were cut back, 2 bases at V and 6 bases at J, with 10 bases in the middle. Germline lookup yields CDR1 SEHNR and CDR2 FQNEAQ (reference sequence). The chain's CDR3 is CASSLPGVKTQYF. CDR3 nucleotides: TGTGCCAGCAGCTTACCCGGGGTGAAGACCCAGTACTTC. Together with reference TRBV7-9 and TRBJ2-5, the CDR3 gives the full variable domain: DTGVSQNPRHKITKRGQNVTFRCDPISEHNRLYWYRQTLGQGPEFLTYFQNEAQLEKSRLLSDRFSAERPKGSFSTLEIQRTEQGDSAMYLCASSLPGVKTQYFGPGTRLLVL.

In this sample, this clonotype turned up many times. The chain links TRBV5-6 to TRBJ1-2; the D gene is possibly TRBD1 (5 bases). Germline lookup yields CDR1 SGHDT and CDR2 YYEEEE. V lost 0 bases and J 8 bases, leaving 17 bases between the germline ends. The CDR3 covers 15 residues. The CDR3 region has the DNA TGTGCCAGCAGCTTGGAAGGGGACCGGTCCTTGGGCTACACCTTC. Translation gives CASSLEGDRSLGYTF.

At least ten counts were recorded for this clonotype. In nucleotides, the CDR3 is TGCAGTGCTAGAGATTACCGGGATGAAGGCAATCAGCCCCAGCATTTT. Translated: CSARDYRDEGNQPQHF. The chain has TRBV20-1 and TRBJ1-5; D ambiguous. V was pared by 0 bases and J by 2 bases, with 14 bases between. Looked up from germline, CDR1 is DFQATT and CDR2 is SNEGSKA (reference sequence). CDR3 size: 16 residues.

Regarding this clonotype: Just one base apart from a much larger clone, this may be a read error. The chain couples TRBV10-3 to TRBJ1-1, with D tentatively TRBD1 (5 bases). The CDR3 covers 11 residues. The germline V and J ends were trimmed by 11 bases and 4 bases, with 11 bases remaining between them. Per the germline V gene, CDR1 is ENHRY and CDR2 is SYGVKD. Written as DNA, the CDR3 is TGTGCCGCTGGGGGAGGCACTGAAGCTTTCTTT. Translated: CAAGGGTEAFF.